These T cell receptor beta chains were read from a single sample in a study of T cells in Graves' hyperthyroidism and ophthalmopathy. TCRdb re-called the multiplex PCR reads with MiXCR, one entry per CDR3 protein. The sample lists about 300,000 distinct CDR3 sequences, roughly 19% seen once, with 35% to 45% in the top ten. The sample was blood. All receptors derive from a man aged 50 to 60 with Graves' ophthalmopathy. CDR3s include the opening cysteine and the closing phenylalanine or tryptophan. Each record gives: J gene, D gene, V gene, CDR3 protein. The D gene is left open where the match is weak.

j_gene: TRBJ2-3; d_gene: .; v_gene: TRBV6-1; CDR3aa: CATSLYGTGTDTQYF
j_gene: TRBJ2-6; d_gene: .; v_gene: TRBV28; CDR3aa: CASTPGGANVLTF
j_gene: TRBJ2-7; d_gene: TRBD1; v_gene: TRBV5-1; CDR3aa: CASSKTGGNEQYF
j_gene: TRBJ2-7; d_gene: TRBD2; v_gene: TRBV5-1; CDR3aa: CASSRTSGSGEQYF
j_gene: TRBJ2-3; d_gene: TRBD2; v_gene: TRBV4-1; CDR3aa: CASSQEAGPTDTQYF
j_gene: TRBJ1-1; d_gene: .; v_gene: TRBV2; CDR3aa: CASSENRKNTEAFF
j_gene: TRBJ2-7; d_gene: TRBD1; v_gene: TRBV27; CDR3aa: CASSSHSAQGGYEQYF
j_gene: TRBJ2-7; d_gene: TRBD1; v_gene: TRBV5-1; CDR3aa: CASSSGQGRNEQYF
j_gene: TRBJ2-5; d_gene: TRBD2; v_gene: TRBV28; CDR3aa: CASSPSGTSGRETQYF
j_gene: TRBJ1-2; d_gene: .; v_gene: TRBV5-5; CDR3aa: CASSLNPGKYGYTF
j_gene: TRBJ2-5; d_gene: .; v_gene: TRBV12-5; CDR3aa: CASGTGGGETQYF
j_gene: TRBJ2-7; d_gene: TRBD1; v_gene: TRBV28; CDR3aa: CASSSRRGLGEQYF
j_gene: TRBJ1-5; d_gene: .; v_gene: TRBV19; CDR3aa: CASSMTGQKGYQPQHF
j_gene: TRBJ2-1; d_gene: TRBD2; v_gene: TRBV11-2; CDR3aa: CASIKGLAGGLTYNEQFF
j_gene: TRBJ2-7; d_gene: TRBD2; v_gene: TRBV15; CDR3aa: CATSSRSGSSPYEQYF
j_gene: TRBJ2-7; d_gene: TRBD1; v_gene: TRBV6-1; CDR3aa: CATSRGQVLEQYF
j_gene: TRBJ2-7; d_gene: TRBD1; v_gene: TRBV28; CDR3aa: CASTWAGGEQYF
j_gene: TRBJ1-1; d_gene: .; v_gene: TRBV20-1; CDR3aa: CSAREQPNTEAFF
j_gene: TRBJ1-5; d_gene: TRBD1; v_gene: TRBV30; CDR3aa: CAWRGPGTVHNQPQHF
j_gene: TRBJ1-4; d_gene: .; v_gene: TRBV4-1; CDR3aa: CASSRGQTNEKLFF